This T cell receptor beta chain was captured by sequencing in a study of cytomegalovirus exposure and HLA in healthy donors. Study in general: There were 350 to 400 genotyped donors. Of these, roughly 80% fell in the genetic ancestry cluster associated with self-reported Caucasian donors. Points from the study as a whole: Presence/absence analyses took donor sequencing depth as roughly uniform. Donor immune exposure was known only as CMV serostatus. Most TCR beta V segments were productive about 87% or about 30% of the time in an earlier analysis.

In the PCR, 60 Vbeta and 13 Jbeta primers were used. Profiled with immunoSEQ multiplex PCR; TCRdb holds only in-frame clones, not every one. The sample lists roughly 130,000 clones; 83% were seen once. Regarding this clone: Its antigen remains unknown.

Deletions cut 7 bases from V and 4 bases from J, with 19 bases between. Germline V lookup: CDR1 MNHNS, CDR2 SASEGT. The length of the CDR3 is 15 residues. Material for sequencing was PBMCs. The J gene is TRBJ1-2, the V gene TRBV6-1; D might be TRBD1 (5 bases). This TCR derives from a girl aged 2-10 years in good health and CMV-seronegative. CDR3 sequence: CASILRWGALYGYTF. The CDR3 DNA is TGTGCCAGCATACTCCGCTGGGGCGCCCTCTATGGCTACACCTTC.